A selection of T cell receptor beta chains follows, all from one sample in a study of T cell responses to AZD1222 COVID-19 vaccine. Profiling relied on immunoSEQ multiplex PCR, and the TCRdb table lists in-frame clones only, not all of them. This sample has under 150,000 clones, with approximately 87% found just once. The sequences come from peripheral blood, collected 28 days after the second AZD1222 dose. The receptors were gathered from an adult who received the AZD1222 COVID-19 vaccine. CDR3s include the opening cysteine and the closing phenylalanine or tryptophan. A D gene is named only where the DNA matches it firmly. For some rows the clone size is stated as once, few or many, or as a class when expanded; others skip it.

clone size	V gene	CDR3 length	J gene	D gene	CDR3 DNA	CDR3 protein
-	TRBV20-1	10	TRBJ2-1	-	TGCAGTGCTAGAGCCTTAGCGCAGTTCTTC	CSARALAQFF
-	TRBV11-2	15	TRBJ2-3	TRBD2	TGTGCCAGCAGCCCCGGGACTAGCATTCCAGATACGCAGTATTTT	CASSPGTSIPDTQYF
-	TRBV7-8	17	TRBJ1-1	-	TGTGCCAGCAGCTTAGATCTAAATCCAGGAGAGAACACTGAAGCTTTCTTT	CASSLDLNPGENTEAFF
-	TRBV6-6	15	TRBJ1-2	TRBD1	TGTGCCAGCAGCGCTGCAGGGGGCGCAATTGCTGGCTACACCTTC	CASSAAGGAIAGYTF
-	TRBV5-4	15	TRBJ1-1	-	TGTGCCAGCAGCTTGGGGTCCCGGCAGCTGACTGAAGCTTTCTTT	CASSLGSRQLTEAFF
few	TRBV19	23	TRBJ2-4	-	TGTGCCAGTAGTATAGCAGGAGAGGGCAGGGGCTTTTCCCGCGTGGGATCTAAAAACATTCAGTACTTC	CASSIAGEGRGFSRVGSKNIQYF
-	TRBV10-3	21	TRBJ1-6	-	TGTGCCATCAGTGACCCGACGTGGTCGAGGGGTTTGGTCCGAGGTAATTCACCCCTCCACTTT	CAISDPTWSRGLVRGNSPLHF
-	TRBV6-5	13	TRBJ1-2	-	TGTGCCAGCAGCCACGACAGGAACTATGGCTACACCTTC	CASSHDRNYGYTF
-	TRBV19	17	TRBJ1-6	TRBD1	TGTGCCAGTAGTATCGTCAGGGGGAAAGTGCCATATTCACCCCTCCACTTT	CASSIVRGKVPYSPLHF
-	TRBV5-1	16	TRBJ2-1	TRBD1	TGCGCCAGCAGCTTGGCCGCTGGACAGGGCTACAATGAGCAGTTCTTC	CASSLAAGQGYNEQFF
-	TRBV6-5	15	TRBJ1-2	-	TGTGCCAGCAGATACTCCGGGACGCCTAACTATGGCTACACCTTC	CASRYSGTPNYGYTF
-	TRBV27	15	TRBJ2-7	TRBD1	TGTGCCAGCAGGGACGGACAGGGGGGGTCCTACGAGCAGTACTTC	CASRDGQGGSYEQYF
-	TRBV10-3	13	TRBJ1-4	-	TGTGCCATCAGAGGGGGGGCAGGTGAAAAACTGTTTTTT	CAIRGGAGEKLFF
-	TRBV25-1	14	TRBJ1-3	-	TGTGCCAGCAGTTTCCAGGGCGGTGGAAACACCATATATTTT	CASSFQGGGNTIYF
-	TRBV5-6	14	TRBJ2-7	-	TGTGCCAGCAGCTTATACAGGGTGGATTACGAGCAGTACTTC	CASSLYRVDYEQYF
-	TRBV9	14	TRBJ1-1	-	TGTGCCAGCAGCGCGACGACAAGGAACACTGAAGCTTTCTTT	CASSATTRNTEAFF
-	TRBV7-9	14	TRBJ1-6	-	TGTGCCAGCAGCTTAGGATCCTATAATTCACCCCTCCACTTT	CASSLGSYNSPLHF
-	TRBV19	15	TRBJ1-5	TRBD1	TGTGCCAGTAGAGGACAGGGGATTGGCAATCAGCCCCAGCATTTT	CASRGQGIGNQPQHF
-	TRBV18	16	TRBJ1-1	-	TGTGCCAGCTCACCTTTCCTTTCAGGGGTAGGATCTGAAGCTTTCTTT	CASSPFLSGVGSEAFF
-	TRBV7-3	16	TRBJ2-3	TRBD2	TGTGCCAGCAGCTTGACTAGCGGGGGGATCGCAGATACGCAGTATTTT	CASSLTSGGIADTQYF
-	TRBV21-1	16	TRBJ1-5	-	TGTGCCAGCAGCAAAAAATCGGGCCAGGGCAATCAGCCCCAGCATTTT	CASSKKSGQGNQPQHF
-	TRBV5-8	14	TRBJ2-5	-	TGTGCCAGCAGCTTGGGAGCCTCCGCAGAGACCCAGTACTTC	CASSLGASAETQYF
-	TRBV6-5	13	TRBJ1-1	TRBD1	TGTGCCATTGCGACCGGGACAGGGGGCCGAGCTTTCTTT	CAIATGTGGRAFF
-	TRBV24-1	17	TRBJ1-5	TRBD1	TGTGCCACCAGTGACCCCTGGACAGGGAAAGGCAATCAGCCCCAGCATTTT	CATSDPWTGKGNQPQHF
-	TRBV5-7	16	TRBJ1-5	-	TGTGCCAGCAGCTTGGGGGGGGCCCCGACGGCCCAGCCCCAGCATTTT	CASSLGGAPTAQPQHF
-	TRBV3-1/TRBV3-2	14	TRBJ1-6	-	TGTGCCAGCACCCCTTACTTCGGAGATTCACCCCTCCACTTT	CASTPYFGDSPLHF
-	TRBV28	14	TRBJ2-5	-	TGTGCCAGCACCGAGGGGGGAAGGTGGGAGACCCAGTACTTC	CASTEGGRWETQYF
-	TRBV7-9	17	TRBJ1-6	-	TGTGCCAGCAGCCCACTTGAGCCGAACGTCGTCGGTTCACCCCTCCACTTT	CASSPLEPNVVGSPLHF
-	TRBV25-1	13	TRBJ1-4	-	TGTGCCAGCACTAACCGGGACACCGAAAAACTGTTTTTT	CASTNRDTEKLFF
-	TRBV24-1	14	TRBJ2-3	-	TGTGCCACCAGAGGAGGAAAGCGCACAGATACGCAGTATTTT	CATRGGKRTDTQYF
-	TRBV28	15	TRBJ2-1	-	TGTGCCAGCAGTTTTGGGGGGTATCGGGGCAATGAGCAGTTCTTC	CASSFGGYRGNEQFF
-	TRBV5-1	14	TRBJ2-3	TRBD1	TGCGCCAGCAGTTACGGACAGGGGTCAGATACGCAGTATTTT	CASSYGQGSDTQYF
-	TRBV6-5	15	TRBJ2-7	TRBD2	TGTGCCAGCAGTTACGGGACTAGCAGACTACGGGAGCAGTACTTC	CASSYGTSRLREQYF
-	TRBV10-3	12	TRBJ1-1	TRBD1	TGTGCCATCAGGTCAGGGGGAACTGAAGCTTTCTTT	CAIRSGGTEAFF
-	TRBV7-3	16	TRBJ2-1	TRBD2	TGTGCCAGCAGCCCCGGGGGGAGGAGCTCCTACAATGAGCAGTTCTTC	CASSPGGRSSYNEQFF
-	TRBV7-2	18	TRBJ1-1	-	TGTGCCAGCAGCGTTCGCCGGGACAAATGGGAAATGAACACTGAAGCTTTCTTT	CASSVRRDKWEMNTEAFF
many	TRBV4-2	12	TRBJ2-3	-	TGTGCCAGCAGCTTCACACTGGGCACGCAGTATTTT	CASSFTLGTQYF
-	TRBV28	15	TRBJ2-1	TRBD2	TGTGCCAGCAGTCCTTCGGGGACTAGGCTCGGTGAGCAGTTCTTC	CASSPSGTRLGEQFF
-	TRBV9	15	TRBJ2-5	TRBD2	TGTGCCAGCAGCCACACAGCGGGAGCATCTGAGACCCAGTACTTC	CASSHTAGASETQYF
-	TRBV5-1	12	TRBJ2-1	-	TGCGCCAGCAGCTTTGGCGGCGATGAGCAGTTCTTC	CASSFGGDEQFF
-	TRBV5-3	14	TRBJ2-7	TRBD2	TGTGCCAGAAGTGGGAGGGAAAAGGGGTACGAGCAGTACTTC	CARSGREKGYEQYF
-	TRBV5-3	15	TRBJ1-4	-	TGTGCCAGAAGCTACCGGGGCAGATCTAATGAAAAACTGTTTTTT	CARSYRGRSNEKLFF
-	TRBV6-1	14	TRBJ1-1	-	TGTGCCAGCAGTGACAGGGTTGGGAACACTGAAGCTTTCTTT	CASSDRVGNTEAFF
-	TRBV6-5	14	TRBJ2-5	-	TGTGCCAGCAGCCAGGACAGATTCCAAGAGACCCAGTACTTC	CASSQDRFQETQYF
-	TRBV4-1	17	TRBJ2-1	TRBD2	TGCGCCAGCAGCAAACCGACTAGCGGGAGCTCCTACAATGAGCAGTTCTTC	CASSKPTSGSSYNEQFF
once	TRBV2	13	TRBJ1-5	-	TGTGCCAGCAGCCAACGGAGCAATCAGCCCCAGCATTTT	CASSQRSNQPQHF
-	TRBV5-1	14	TRBJ1-2	TRBD1	TGCGCCAGCAGCTTACCCCAGGGGGCTCATGGCTACACCTTC	CASSLPQGAHGYTF
-	TRBV5-1	18	TRBJ1-4	TRBD1	TGCGCCAGCAGCGCAGGCTCCCGGGACAGGGGTTTTAATGAAAAACTGTTTTTT	CASSAGSRDRGFNEKLFF
-	TRBV7-9	14	TRBJ1-4	-	TGTGCCAGCAGCTTACCGGCAAGGCATGAAAAACTGTTTTTT	CASSLPARHEKLFF
-	TRBV2	11	TRBJ2-2	-	TGTGCCAGCAGGACGACCGGGGAGCTGTTTTTT	CASRTTGELFF
-	TRBV7-2	15	TRBJ2-5	-	TGTGCCAGCAGCTTAGACGCACTGCGGTCCAAGACCCAGTACTTC	CASSLDALRSKTQYF
-	TRBV6-6	16	TRBJ1-6	TRBD1	TGTGCCAGCAGTTACGCGGGACAGGGGGCTAATTCACCCCTCCACTTT	CASSYAGQGANSPLHF
-	TRBV30	14	TRBJ1-1	TRBD1	TGTGCCTGGAGTACGGGAGACAGGGAAAGTGAAGCTTTCTTT	CAWSTGDRESEAFF
-	TRBV30	13	TRBJ1-4	-	TGTGCCTGGAGTTCCGGTCTTTGGGAAAAACTGTTTTTT	CAWSSGLWEKLFF
-	TRBV18	13	TRBJ2-3	-	TGTGCCAGCTCACTCCGTTTCACAGATACGCAGTATTTT	CASSLRFTDTQYF
-	TRBV4-1	15	TRBJ1-4	TRBD1	TGCGCCAGCAGCAAGGGGACAGGGACTAATGAAAAACTGTTTTTT	CASSKGTGTNEKLFF
-	TRBV6-4	16	TRBJ2-1	TRBD2	TGTGCCAGCAGTGACTCAGCGGGAGGAGGGTACAATGAGCAGTTCTTC	CASSDSAGGGYNEQFF